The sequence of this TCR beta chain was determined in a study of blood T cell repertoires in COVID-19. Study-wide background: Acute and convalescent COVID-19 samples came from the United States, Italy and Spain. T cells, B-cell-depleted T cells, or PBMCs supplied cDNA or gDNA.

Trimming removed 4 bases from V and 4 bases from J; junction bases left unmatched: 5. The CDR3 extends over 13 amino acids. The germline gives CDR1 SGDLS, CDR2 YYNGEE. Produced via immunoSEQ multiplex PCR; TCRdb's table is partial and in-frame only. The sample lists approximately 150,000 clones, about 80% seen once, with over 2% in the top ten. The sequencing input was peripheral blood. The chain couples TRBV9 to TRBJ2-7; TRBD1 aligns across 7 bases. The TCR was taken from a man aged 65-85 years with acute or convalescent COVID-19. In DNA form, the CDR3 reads TGTGCCAGCAGCATAGGGGACAGTTACGAGCAGTACTTC. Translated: CASSIGDSYEQYF.